This T cell receptor beta chain derives from a study of shared clonotypes between healthy human individuals (dated by TCRdb to 2020 to 2022). At the level of the whole study: A few men and a couple of women, aged 18 to 49 years, made up the cohort. For each donor, three plates each were used for CD4 naive and CD4 memory, two plates were used for CD8 naive, and one plate was used for CD8 memory. To estimate repertoire size and how much clonotypes are shared between individuals, the study performed deep sequencing of blood TCR repertoires from roughly five healthy adults. Libraries were prepared and TCR repertoires were sequenced by different laboratories using diverse techniques, in order to increase sequencing depth and limit assay-specific biases. Each donor's leukapheresis produced roughly between roughly 0.9 and 9 billion PBMCs. General study outcomes and caveats: Across a handful of donors, around 5% of naive CD4, roughly 3.5% of naive CD8, about 2.3% of memory CD4, and 0.4% of memory CD8 clonotypes were shared. Even with the large sequencing depth, rarefaction of the sorted-subset datasets indicated that sequencing was incomplete. Only blood was sampled, and tissue TCR repertoires likely differ from those in blood. Compared with non-shared clonotypes, clonotypes shared by all four sorted-subset donors had higher generation probabilities. Naive subsets generally had larger estimated clonotype richness than memory subsets did. Pairwise subsampling led to the expectation that sequencing depth would affect the degree of clonotype sharing among donors. Because the study included only a small number of donors, the genetic and exposure-history diversity represented was limited.

TCR CDR3 regions were amplified from genomic DNA by multiplex PCR using the deep immunoSEQ assay. Extracted genomic DNA from each cell subset was distributed evenly across all wells of several immunoSEQ 96-well plates, and each plate was treated as a replicate. For sorted subsets, 200 to 250 ng of genomic DNA, equivalent to around 29,000 T cell genomes, went into each replicate PCR. The purified libraries were quantified using a Qubit 3.0 fluorometer, sized with a Bioanalyzer 2100, and then quantified again using the KAPA Library Quantification kit. Every immunoSEQ 96-well plate was sequenced on a separate single-read 150-cycle Illumina NextSeq 550 flow cell. Per the authors' processing: Because the immunoSEQ output held only junctional sequences and lacked quality scores, the filtering could not match the filtering applied to full-length reads. Sequences were annotated with PyIR, a Python wrapper for IgBLAST v1.9, using IMGT germline references to assign V/J genes and CDR3. Reads were removed for weak V/J assignments (E-value above 1e-6), missing CDR3, stop codons, out-of-frame junctions, or ambiguous translated residues. A V3J clonotype was defined by an identical inferred V gene, J gene, and CDR3 amino acid sequence. Percentage overlap between repertoires was computed as shared unique clonotypes divided by the size of the smaller repertoire. Richness of each repertoire was evaluated using RTK rarefaction, the Chao1 estimator, and Recon v2.1 estimates of unobserved clonotypes. OLGA was used to compute generation probabilities for all TCRbeta clonotypes that the gDNA method yielded from a few donors. What TCRdb holds here is the immuneACCESS table cut down to in-frame rearrangements. Part of the clones is not present; checked against another copy, under half of the missing clones reflect an unresolved V gene, and the others are unexplained. That table furnishes V, J and clone size, whereas the DNA furnished D and trimming. Counted in this sample were about 2.1 million clones; just over 90% of them appeared once. Clones ranked in the top ten supply over 1.5% of the sample.

CD8 naive samples were obtained by positive selection for CCR7 among CD45RO-negative cells, yielding a CD45RA+CCR7+ population from which TemRA cells were excluded. The donors were healthy, HIV-negative adults with no recently reported acute infections or vaccinations. Only Caucasian adults living in Nashville, Tennessee, USA were represented among the donors. Blood was obtained by leukapheresis, after which PBMCs were separated by Ficoll-Histopaque density gradient centrifugation and cryopreserved in liquid nitrogen vapor phase. Purity and quantity of every magnetically sorted T cell population were checked by analytical flow cytometry. Each sorted fraction had its genomic DNA isolated and then quantified by UV absorbance on a Nanodrop 2000c. Cut back by 6 bases and 2 bases, the V and J ends lie 14 bases apart. The germline V gene encodes CDR1 SQVTM and CDR2 ANQGSEA. Reading from cysteine to phenylalanine, the CDR3 counts 13 amino acids. Only the CDR3 part of the read is kept: 39 bases, read in frame from the first base.

With respect to this clone: The target of this receptor is not known. No base quality information exists; no much larger clone differs at one position.

This TCR came from a man aged 18 to 30 in good health. Some clones in this sample may be carry-over from other donors' samples. Input material: naive CD8+ T cells from PBMCs. The cell subset or site label, as the study defines it: CD45RA+CCR7+. This sequence uses TRBV29-1 and TRBJ2-7; tentative D gene TRBD1, with 6 bases matching. The DNA sequence follows: TGCAGCGTGATTTTACAGGGAACCTACGAGCAGTACTTC. It encodes CSVILQGTYEQYF.